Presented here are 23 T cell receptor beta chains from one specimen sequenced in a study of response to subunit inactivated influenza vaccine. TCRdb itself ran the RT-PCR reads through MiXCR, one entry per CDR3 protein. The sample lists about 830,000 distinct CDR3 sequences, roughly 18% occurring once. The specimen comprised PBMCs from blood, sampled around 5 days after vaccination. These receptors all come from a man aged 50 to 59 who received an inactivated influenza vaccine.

The CDR3 DNA reads TGTGCCAGCAGTACGACAGGGGTTAATGAAAAACTGTTTTTT. Translation: CASSTTGVNEKLFF. V usage is TRBV6-1 and J usage is TRBJ1-4; 8 nucleotides align to TRBD1. The CDR3 is made up of 14 amino acids. V dropped 5 bases and J dropped 4; count of bases not matched to a gene: 3. CDR1 MNHNS and CDR2 SASEGT come from the germline V gene.

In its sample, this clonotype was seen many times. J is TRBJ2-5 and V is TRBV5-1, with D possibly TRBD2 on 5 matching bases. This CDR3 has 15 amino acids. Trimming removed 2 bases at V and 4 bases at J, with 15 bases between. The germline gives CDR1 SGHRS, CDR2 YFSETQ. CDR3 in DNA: TGCGCCAGCAGCTTAGCGGCCCTAGTGGGAGAGACCCAGTACTTC. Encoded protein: CASSLAALVGETQYF.

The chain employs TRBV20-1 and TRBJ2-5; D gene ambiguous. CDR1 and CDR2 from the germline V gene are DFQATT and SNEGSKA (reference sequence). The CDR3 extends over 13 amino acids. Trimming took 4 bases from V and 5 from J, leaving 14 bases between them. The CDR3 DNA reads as TGCAGTGCTATAAGTCAGCTGGGCGAGACCCAGTACTTC. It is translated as CSAISQLGETQYF.

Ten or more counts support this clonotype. The CDR3 loop reads CSVEASGGRWNEQFF. The CDR3 coding sequence is TGCAGCGTTGAAGCGAGTGGGGGCAGATGGAATGAGCAGTTCTTC. The V call is TRBV29-1, the J call TRBJ2-1; tentative D call: TRBD1 (6 bases). There are 15 residues in the CDR3. The V end lost 1 base, the J end lost 7 bases, and 17 bases lay between the germline ends. Germline V gene lookup returns CDR1 SQVTM and CDR2 ANQGSEA.

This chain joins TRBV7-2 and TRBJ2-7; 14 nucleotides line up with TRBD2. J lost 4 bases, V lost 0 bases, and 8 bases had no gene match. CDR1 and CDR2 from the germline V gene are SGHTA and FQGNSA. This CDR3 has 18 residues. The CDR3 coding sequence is TGTGCCAGCAGCTTAGCGGCGTCCGGGACTAGCGGGAGTTACGAGCAGTACTTC. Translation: CASSLAASGTSGSYEQYF.

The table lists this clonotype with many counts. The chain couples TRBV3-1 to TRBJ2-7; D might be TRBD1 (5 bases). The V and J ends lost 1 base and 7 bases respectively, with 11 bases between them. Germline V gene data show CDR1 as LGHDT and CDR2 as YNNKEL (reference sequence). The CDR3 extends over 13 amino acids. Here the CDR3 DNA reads TGTGCCAGCAGCCAAGTGGGGCGGTCTGAGCAGTACTTC. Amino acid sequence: CASSQVGRSEQYF.

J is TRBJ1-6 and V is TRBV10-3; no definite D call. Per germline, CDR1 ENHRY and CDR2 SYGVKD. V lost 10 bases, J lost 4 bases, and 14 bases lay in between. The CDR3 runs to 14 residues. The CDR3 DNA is TGTGCCACCACGGCGTACCCGTATAATTCACCCCTCCACTTT. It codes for CATTAYPYNSPLHF.

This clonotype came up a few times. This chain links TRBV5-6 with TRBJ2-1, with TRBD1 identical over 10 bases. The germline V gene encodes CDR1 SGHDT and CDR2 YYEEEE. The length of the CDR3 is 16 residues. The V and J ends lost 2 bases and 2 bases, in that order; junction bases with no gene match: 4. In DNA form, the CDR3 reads TGTGCCAGCAGCTTTTACGGGACAGGGGCCTACAATGAGCAGTTCTTC. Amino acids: CASSFYGTGAYNEQFF. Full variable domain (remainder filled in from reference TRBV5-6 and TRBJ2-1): DAGVTQSPTHLIKTRGQQVTLRCSPKSGHDTVSWYQQALGQGPQFIFQYYEEEERQRGNFPDRFSGHQFPNYSSELNVNALLLGDSALYLCASSFYGTGAYNEQFFGPGTRLTVL.

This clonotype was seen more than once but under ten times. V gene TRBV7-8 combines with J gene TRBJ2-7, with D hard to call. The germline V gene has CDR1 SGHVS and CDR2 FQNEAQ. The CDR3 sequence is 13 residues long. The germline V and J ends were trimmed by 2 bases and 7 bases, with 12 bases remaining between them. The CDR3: CASSLRVSREQYF. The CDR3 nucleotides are TGTGCCAGCAGCTTAAGGGTATCAAGGGAGCAGTACTTC. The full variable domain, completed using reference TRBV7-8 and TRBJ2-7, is GAGVSQSPRYKVAKRGQDVALRCDPISGHVSLFWYQQALGQGPEFLTYFQNEAQLDKSGLPSDRFFAERPEGSVSTLKIQRTQQEDSAVYLCASSLRVSREQYFGPGTRLTVT.

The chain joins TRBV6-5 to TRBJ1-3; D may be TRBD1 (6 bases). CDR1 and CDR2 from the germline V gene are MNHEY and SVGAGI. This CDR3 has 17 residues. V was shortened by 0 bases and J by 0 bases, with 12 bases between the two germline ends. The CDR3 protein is CASSYSTGPFSGNTIYF. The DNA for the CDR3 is TGTGCCAGCAGTTACTCGACAGGACCCTTCTCTGGAAACACCATATATTTT.

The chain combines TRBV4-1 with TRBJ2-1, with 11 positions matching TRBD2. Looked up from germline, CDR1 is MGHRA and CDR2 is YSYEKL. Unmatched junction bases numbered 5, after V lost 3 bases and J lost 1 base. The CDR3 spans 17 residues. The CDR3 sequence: CASSHGTSGKSYNEQFF. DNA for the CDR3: TGCGCCAGCAGCCACGGGACTAGCGGCAAGTCCTACAATGAGCAGTTCTTC.

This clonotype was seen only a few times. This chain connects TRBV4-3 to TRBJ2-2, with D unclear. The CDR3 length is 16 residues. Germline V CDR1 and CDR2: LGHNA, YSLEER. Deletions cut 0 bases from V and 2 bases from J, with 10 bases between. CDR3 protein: CASSQEGYVNTGELFF. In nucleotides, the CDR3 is TGCGCCAGCAGCCAAGAGGGGTACGTCAACACCGGGGAGCTGTTTTTT.

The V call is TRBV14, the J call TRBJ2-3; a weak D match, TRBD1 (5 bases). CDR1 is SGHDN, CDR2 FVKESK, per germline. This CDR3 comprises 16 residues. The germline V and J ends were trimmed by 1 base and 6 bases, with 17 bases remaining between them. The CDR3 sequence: CASSQGKLLGVDTQYF. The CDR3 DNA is TGTGCCAGCAGCCAAGGGAAATTGCTAGGGGTGGATACGCAGTATTTT.

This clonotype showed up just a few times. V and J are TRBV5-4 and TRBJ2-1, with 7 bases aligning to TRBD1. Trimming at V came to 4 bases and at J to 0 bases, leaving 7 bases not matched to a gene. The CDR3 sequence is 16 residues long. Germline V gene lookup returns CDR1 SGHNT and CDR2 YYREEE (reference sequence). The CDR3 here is CASSTMDRSSYNEQFF. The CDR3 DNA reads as TGTGCCAGCAGCACAATGGACAGGAGCTCCTACAATGAGCAGTTCTTC. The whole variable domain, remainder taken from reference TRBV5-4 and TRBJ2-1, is ETGVTQSPTHLIKTRGQQVTLRCSSQSGHNTVSWYQQALGQGPQFIFQYYREEENGRGNFPPRFSGLQFPNYSSELNVNALELDDSALYLCASSTMDRSSYNEQFFGPGTRLTVL.

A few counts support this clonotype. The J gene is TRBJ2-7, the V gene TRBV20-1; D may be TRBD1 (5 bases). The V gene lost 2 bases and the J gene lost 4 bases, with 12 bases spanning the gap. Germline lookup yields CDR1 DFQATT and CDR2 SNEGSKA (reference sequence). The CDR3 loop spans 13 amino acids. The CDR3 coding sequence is TGCAGTGCTAGAAGGGGTGCATATTACGAGCAGTACTTC. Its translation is CSARRGAYYEQYF.

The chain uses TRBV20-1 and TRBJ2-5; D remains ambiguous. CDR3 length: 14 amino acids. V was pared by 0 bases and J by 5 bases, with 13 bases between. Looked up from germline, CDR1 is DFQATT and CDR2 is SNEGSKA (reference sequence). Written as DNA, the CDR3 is TGCAGTGCTAGAGATCTAGAGAAATGGGAGACCCAGTACTTC. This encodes CSARDLEKWETQYF.

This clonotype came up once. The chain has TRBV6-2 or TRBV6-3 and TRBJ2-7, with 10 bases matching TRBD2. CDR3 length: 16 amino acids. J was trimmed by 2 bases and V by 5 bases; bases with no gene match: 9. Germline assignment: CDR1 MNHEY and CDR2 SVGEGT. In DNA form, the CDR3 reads TGTGCCAGCAGTCCCGGACTAGCGGTAATAACCTACGAGCAGTACTTC. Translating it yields CASSPGLAVITYEQYF.

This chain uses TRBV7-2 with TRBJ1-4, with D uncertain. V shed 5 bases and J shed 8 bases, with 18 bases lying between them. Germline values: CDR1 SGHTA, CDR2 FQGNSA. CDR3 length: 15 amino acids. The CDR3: CASSRRVSGDEKLFF. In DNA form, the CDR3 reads TGTGCCAGCAGCCGGAGGGTTTCTGGTGACGAAAAACTGTTTTTT.

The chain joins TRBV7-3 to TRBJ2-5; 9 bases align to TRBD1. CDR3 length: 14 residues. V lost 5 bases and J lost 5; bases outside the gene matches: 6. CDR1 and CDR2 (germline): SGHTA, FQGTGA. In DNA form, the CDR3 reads TGTGCCAGCAGCGCCACAGGGGGCGCTGAGACCCAGTACTTC. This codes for CASSATGGAETQYF.

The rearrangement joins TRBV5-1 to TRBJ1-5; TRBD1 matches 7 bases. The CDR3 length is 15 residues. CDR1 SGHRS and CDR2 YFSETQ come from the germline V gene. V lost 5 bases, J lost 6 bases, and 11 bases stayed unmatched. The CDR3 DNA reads TGCGCCAGCAGGAACAGGGGCCCACCCAGTCAGCCCCAGCATTTT. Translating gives CASRNRGPPSQPQHF.

This CDR3 reads CASSRQTVNYEQYF. In nucleotides, the CDR3 is TGTGCCAGCAGCCGCCAGACGGTCAACTACGAGCAGTACTTC. J is TRBJ2-7 and V is TRBV27; D gene ambiguous. Trimming shortened V by 6 bases and J by 3 bases, and 15 bases separated the two germline ends. The CDR3 consists of 14 residues. CDR1 is MNHEY, CDR2 SMNVEV, per germline (reference sequence).

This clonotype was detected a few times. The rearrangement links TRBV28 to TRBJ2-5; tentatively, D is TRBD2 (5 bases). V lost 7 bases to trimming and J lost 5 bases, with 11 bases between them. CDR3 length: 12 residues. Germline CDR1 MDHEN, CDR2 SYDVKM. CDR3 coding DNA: TGTGCCAGCAACCGACGAGGGGAGACCCAGTACTTC. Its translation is CASNRRGETQYF.

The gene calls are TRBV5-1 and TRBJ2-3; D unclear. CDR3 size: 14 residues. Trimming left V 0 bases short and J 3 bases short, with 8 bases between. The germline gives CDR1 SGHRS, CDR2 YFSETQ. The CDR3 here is CASSLERFTDTQYF. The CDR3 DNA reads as TGCGCCAGCAGCTTGGAGCGATTTACAGATACGCAGTATTTT.